This is a list of T cell receptor beta chains from one sample in a study of low-dose radiotherapy and immunotherapy resistance in tumors. TCRdb independently ran MiXCR on the reads; one entry per CDR3 protein. The repertoire includes around 60,000 distinct CDR3 sequences, around 23% of them detected once, and less than 7.5% sits in the top ten. The sequences come from PBMCs, collected after low-dose radiotherapy plus immunotherapy. These receptors came from a male donor with prostate cancer. CDR3s include the opening cysteine and the closing phenylalanine or tryptophan. Fields, in order: D gene, V gene, J gene, clone size, CDR3 protein, CDR3 DNA. D genes are given only for firm matches. Rows give clone size only sometimes, using once, few, many, or a class for an expanded clone.

D gene: TRBD2
V gene: TRBV6-4
J gene: TRBJ2-2
clone size: many
CDR3 protein: CASSESGGNTGELFF
CDR3 DNA: TGTGCCAGCAGTGAAAGCGGGGGGAACACCGGGGAGCTGTTTTTT

D gene: .
V gene: TRBV12-3/TRBV12-4
J gene: TRBJ2-2
clone size: .
CDR3 protein: CASSFNPGSTGELFF
CDR3 DNA: TGTGCCAGCAGTTTCAATCCGGGGAGCACCGGGGAGCTGTTTTTT

D gene: .
V gene: TRBV20-1
J gene: TRBJ2-3
clone size: many
CDR3 protein: CSARDVRTAPPDTQYF
CDR3 DNA: TGCAGTGCTAGAGATGTAAGGACGGCCCCCCCAGATACGCAGTATTTT

D gene: .
V gene: TRBV7-2
J gene: TRBJ2-5
clone size: many
CDR3 protein: CASSETAGTQTQYF
CDR3 DNA: TGTGCCAGCAGCGAAACAGCAGGGACACAGACCCAGTACTTC

D gene: .
V gene: TRBV5-1
J gene: TRBJ2-2
clone size: .
CDR3 protein: CASSSDTLNTGELFF
CDR3 DNA: TGCGCCAGCAGCTCCGACACACTGAACACCGGGGAGCTGTTTTTT

D gene: .
V gene: TRBV4-3
J gene: TRBJ2-7
clone size: many
CDR3 protein: CASSQEGKGQVPYEQYF
CDR3 DNA: TGCGCCAGCAGCCAAGAAGGAAAAGGACAAGTACCCTACGAGCAGTACTTC

D gene: .
V gene: TRBV7-9
J gene: TRBJ2-1
clone size: .
CDR3 protein: CASSLVSSSYNEQFF
CDR3 DNA: TGTGCCAGCAGCTTAGTGAGTAGCTCCTACAATGAGCAGTTCTTC

D gene: TRBD2
V gene: TRBV7-2
J gene: TRBJ2-2
clone size: many
CDR3 protein: CASSLTGGRSPGELFF
CDR3 DNA: TGTGCCAGCAGCTTAACGGGGGGGAGGAGTCCCGGGGAGCTGTTTTTT

D gene: .
V gene: TRBV4-1
J gene: TRBJ1-1
clone size: many
CDR3 protein: CASSALQEGSTEAFF
CDR3 DNA: TGCGCCAGCTCCGCATTACAGGAGGGGAGCACTGAAGCTTTCTTT

D gene: .
V gene: TRBV6-2/TRBV6-3
J gene: TRBJ1-1
clone size: many
CDR3 protein: CASSNGGVTEAFF
CDR3 DNA: TGTGCCAGCAGCAACGGGGGGGTGACTGAAGCTTTCTTT

D gene: TRBD1
V gene: TRBV6-2/TRBV6-3
J gene: TRBJ2-2
clone size: many
CDR3 protein: CASSQTGVNTGELFF
CDR3 DNA: TGTGCCAGCAGTCAGACAGGGGTTAACACCGGGGAGCTGTTTTTT

D gene: .
V gene: TRBV5-1
J gene: TRBJ1-4
clone size: many
CDR3 protein: CASSLDATDEKLFF
CDR3 DNA: TGCGCCAGCAGCTTGGACGCGACAGATGAAAAACTGTTTTTT

D gene: .
V gene: TRBV5-1
J gene: TRBJ2-7
clone size: many
CDR3 protein: CASSLRVSYEQYF
CDR3 DNA: TGCGCCAGCAGCTTAAGGGTCTCCTACGAGCAGTACTTC

D gene: TRBD2
V gene: TRBV6-6
J gene: TRBJ2-3
clone size: many
CDR3 protein: CASSYDLGTSGRATRETDTQYF
CDR3 DNA: TGTGCCAGCAGTTACGACCTAGGGACTAGCGGGAGGGCCACGCGAGAGACAGATACGCAGTATTTT

D gene: TRBD1
V gene: TRBV5-1
J gene: TRBJ2-3
clone size: many
CDR3 protein: CASSFAQGANTQYF
CDR3 DNA: TGCGCCAGCAGCTTTGCCCAGGGGGCTAATACGCAGTATTTT

D gene: TRBD2
V gene: TRBV5-5
J gene: TRBJ2-1
clone size: many
CDR3 protein: CASSLGLAGASYFF
CDR3 DNA: TGTGCCAGCAGCTTGGGCCTAGCGGGAGCCTCGTATTTCTTC

D gene: TRBD2
V gene: TRBV4-1
J gene: TRBJ2-1
clone size: many
CDR3 protein: CASSQDPASGVNEQFF
CDR3 DNA: TGCGCCAGCAGCCAAGACCCGGCTAGCGGCGTCAATGAGCAGTTCTTC

D gene: .
V gene: TRBV3-1
J gene: TRBJ2-1
clone size: many
CDR3 protein: CASSQQGTYDEQFF
CDR3 DNA: TGTGCCAGCAGCCAACAGGGCACCTACGATGAGCAGTTCTTC

D gene: .
V gene: TRBV20-1
J gene: TRBJ2-1
clone size: .
CDR3 protein: CSARDMFEAGTYNEQFF
CDR3 DNA: TGCAGTGCTAGAGATATGTTCGAGGCGGGGACCTACAATGAGCAGTTCTTC

D gene: .
V gene: TRBV10-2
J gene: TRBJ2-5
clone size: many
CDR3 protein: CASSEAGGETQYF
CDR3 DNA: TGCGCCAGCAGTGAGGCCGGCGGAGAGACCCAGTACTTC

D gene: TRBD1
V gene: TRBV19
J gene: TRBJ1-5
clone size: many
CDR3 protein: CASSGTGFVNQPQHF
CDR3 DNA: TGTGCCAGTAGTGGGACAGGGTTCGTCAATCAGCCCCAGCATTTT

D gene: .
V gene: TRBV7-3
J gene: TRBJ1-3
clone size: .
CDR3 protein: CASSISGAPGNTIYF
CDR3 DNA: TGTGCCAGCAGCATATCAGGGGCGCCTGGAAACACCATATATTTT

D gene: TRBD1
V gene: TRBV5-1
J gene: TRBJ2-2
clone size: many
CDR3 protein: CASSFTGTGAGELFF
CDR3 DNA: TGCGCCAGCAGCTTCACCGGGACAGGGGCCGGGGAGCTGTTTTTT

D gene: .
V gene: TRBV21-1
J gene: TRBJ2-6
clone size: many
CDR3 protein: CASSKVLVQGTGANVLTF
CDR3 DNA: TGTGCCAGCAGCAAAGTTTTGGTTCAGGGGACTGGGGCCAACGTCCTGACTTTC

D gene: .
V gene: TRBV29-1
J gene: TRBJ2-2
clone size: many
CDR3 protein: CSVEVWGSTGELFF
CDR3 DNA: TGCAGCGTTGAGGTGTGGGGGTCCACCGGGGAGCTGTTTTTT

D gene: .
V gene: TRBV25-1
J gene: TRBJ2-5
clone size: few
CDR3 protein: CASSESGREETQYF
CDR3 DNA: TGTGCCAGCAGTGAATCTGGCAGGGAAGAGACCCAGTACTTC

D gene: .
V gene: TRBV30
J gene: TRBJ2-5
clone size: many
CDR3 protein: CAWSVEGGTQYF
CDR3 DNA: TGTGCCTGGAGTGTTGAGGGGGGGACCCAGTACTTC

D gene: .
V gene: TRBV20-1
J gene: TRBJ2-4
clone size: many
CDR3 protein: CSARDQERHPAF
CDR3 DNA: TGCAGTGCTAGAGATCAGGAACGCCATCCAGCTTTC

D gene: TRBD2
V gene: TRBV27
J gene: TRBJ2-1
clone size: .
CDR3 protein: CASSLFGGIAGDNEQFF
CDR3 DNA: TGTGCCAGCAGTTTATTCGGGGGGATAGCGGGGGACAATGAGCAGTTCTTC

D gene: TRBD2
V gene: TRBV5-6
J gene: TRBJ2-1
clone size: .
CDR3 protein: CASSPEGLAGDNEQFF
CDR3 DNA: TGTGCCAGCAGCCCCGAGGGACTAGCGGGGGACAATGAGCAGTTCTTC